These 22 T cell receptor beta chains were sequenced from one sample in a study of early T cells in non-severe SARS-CoV-2 infection. TCRdb re-called the 5' RACE reads with MiXCR, one entry per CDR3 protein. The data hold some 80,000 distinct CDR3 sequences, with less than 15% observed a single time. Specimen: whole blood, collected at baseline. These receptors were taken from an adult who was a healthcare worker with PCR-confirmed SARS-CoV-2 infection or an uninfected control (not recorded which). The donor label of this sample is uncertain.

The chain's CDR3 is CSVERSAGGYGNEQFF. DNA for the CDR3: TGCAGCGTTGAGAGGTCAGCGGGAGGGTATGGCAATGAGCAGTTCTTC. V and J are TRBV29-1 and TRBJ2-1; 10 bases map to TRBD2. J lost 6 bases, V lost 3 bases, and 11 bases had no gene match. CDR3 length: 16 amino acids. Looked up from germline, CDR1 is SQVTM and CDR2 is ANQGSEA.

J is TRBJ2-3 and V is TRBV6-5; 7 nucleotides match TRBD1. Per germline, CDR1 MNHEY and CDR2 SVGAGI. V dropped 0 bases and J dropped 5; count of bases not matched to a gene: 5. The CDR3 spans 15 residues. In DNA form, the CDR3 reads TGTGCCAGCAGTTACTCGATATCAGGGGGAGATACGCAGTATTTT. Translation: CASSYSISGGDTQYF.

A few counts support this clonotype. The chain has TRBV7-8 and TRBJ2-2; D possibly uses TRBD1 or TRBD2 (5 bases each). Per the germline V gene, CDR1 is SGHVS and CDR2 is FQNEAQ. The V gene lost 6 bases and the J gene lost 8 bases, with 19 bases spanning the gap. The CDR3 totals 15 residues. The CDR3 here is CASRGTEKGRGELFF. CDR3 sequence (DNA): TGTGCCAGCAGGGGGACGGAGAAAGGGAGAGGGGAGCTGTTTTTT.

The chain has TRBV6-2 or TRBV6-3 and TRBJ1-1; D remains ambiguous. CDR1 MNHEY and CDR2 SVGEGT come from the germline V gene. V was clipped by 10 bases and J by 1 base, with 10 bases between them. This CDR3 is 12 amino acids long. CDR3 in DNA: TGTGCCACCCTTGAAAGGAACACTGAAGCTTTCTTT. Translation: CATLERNTEAFF.

This clonotype has a count of ten or more. This rearrangement joins TRBV7-6 to TRBJ2-5, with D hard to call. The CDR3 runs to 12 residues. Germline CDR1 and CDR2: SGHVS and FNYEAQ. V shed 0 bases and J shed 6 bases, with 5 bases lying between them. CDR3 bases: TGTGCCAGCAGCTTAGCGCTGCAGACCCAGTACTTC. It translates to CASSLALQTQYF.

In DNA form, the CDR3 reads TGCGCCAGCAGCTTGATAGGGAATGGCTACACCTTC. Translated, it gives CASSLIGNGYTF. This chain uses TRBV5-1 with TRBJ1-2; D is uncertain. V lost 1 base and J 6 bases, leaving 7 bases between the germline ends. This CDR3 spans 12 amino acids. Germline CDR1 is SGHRS and CDR2 is YFSETQ.

This clonotype was counted many times. This rearrangement joins TRBV20-1 to TRBJ2-3, with unresolved D. The CDR3 sequence is 12 residues long. CDR1 and CDR2 (germline): DFQATT, SNEGSKA (reference sequence). V gave up 3 bases and J gave up 6 bases, with 10 bases separating them. DNA of the CDR3: TGCAGTGCTAGGCCCGGCCCCGATACGCAGTATTTT. The encoded protein is CSARPGPDTQYF.

This clonotype was counted ten times or more. The gene calls are TRBV11-2 and TRBJ1-1; TRBD1 aligns across 7 bases. The CDR3 contains 15 residues. Trimming removed 3 bases from V and 6 bases from J; junction bases left unmatched: 10. Germline V CDR1 and CDR2: SGHAT, FQNNGV. Here the CDR3 reads CASSLTQGITAEAFF. The CDR3 region has the DNA TGTGCCAGCAGCTTGACACAGGGGATTACCGCTGAAGCTTTCTTT. The full variable domain, completed using reference TRBV11-2 and TRBJ1-1, is EAGVAQSPRYKIIEKRQSVAFWCNPISGHATLYWYQQILGQGPKLLIQFQNNGVVDDSQLPKDRFSAERLKGVDSTLKIQPAKLEDSAVYLCASSLTQGITAEAFFGQGTRLTVV.

This clonotype occurred many times. The chain uses TRBV5-8 and TRBJ2-7; unclear D gene. Trimming pared 4 bases from V and 2 bases from J, leaving 13 bases between. The CDR3 is made up of 14 amino acids. Germline lookup yields CDR1 SGHTS and CDR2 YDEGEE. CDR3 sequence (DNA): TGTGCCAGCAGCCCGAGGACCCCTACCTACGAGCAGTACTTC. Translated: CASSPRTPTYEQYF.

The sample holds many counts of this clonotype. This chain connects TRBV27 to TRBJ1-2; the D gene is possibly TRBD1 (5 bases). The length of the CDR3 is 14 residues. Trimming removed 0 bases from V and 8 bases from J, with 13 bases in between. Germline V gives CDR1 MNHEY, CDR2 SMNVEV (reference sequence). The CDR3 DNA reads TGTGCCAGCAGTTTATCCGGGACCCGAGACGGCTACACCTTC. This gives the protein CASSLSGTRDGYTF.

This clonotype has a handful of counts. The rearrangement uses TRBV20-1 and TRBJ2-1, with D unresolved. Germline lookup yields CDR1 DFQATT and CDR2 SNEGSKA (reference sequence). Trimming took off 1 base at V and 11 bases at J, with 12 bases between the two ends. The CDR3 loop spans 12 amino acids. This CDR3 is CSARAKAEKQFF. The DNA of the CDR3 is TGCAGTGCTAGAGCCAAGGCCGAGAAGCAGTTCTTC.

The sample holds a few counts of this clonotype. The chain carries TRBV6-5 and TRBJ2-5; D perhaps matches TRBD2 (7 bases). V was cut by 5 bases and J by 2 bases, with 15 bases left in between. The germline V gene encodes CDR1 MNHEY and CDR2 SVGAGI. This CDR3 contains 15 residues. CDR3 protein: CASSRVGRGQETQYF. For the CDR3, the DNA is TGTGCCAGCAGTCGAGTAGGGAGGGGGCAAGAGACCCAGTACTTC.

The V and J genes are TRBV6-2 or TRBV6-3 and TRBJ2-7; 10 nucleotides align to TRBD1. Germline CDR1 and CDR2: MNHEY and SVGEGT. The CDR3 loop spans 13 amino acids. The V and J ends lost 8 bases and 2 bases, in that order; junction bases with no gene match: 3. The CDR3 sequence is CASGTGDPYEQYF. CDR3 DNA sequence: TGTGCCAGCGGGACAGGGGACCCCTACGAGCAGTACTTC.

This clonotype has ten or more counts. The chain uses TRBV7-2 and TRBJ2-2; D is ambiguous. V lost 3 bases and J 5 bases, leaving 10 bases between the germline ends. The CDR3 is 14 residues long. Germline values: CDR1 SGHTA, CDR2 FQGNSA. The CDR3 sequence: CASSLHGRTGELFF. In DNA, the CDR3 is TGTGCCAGCAGCTTGCATGGACGGACCGGGGAGCTGTTTTTT.

By proportion, this clonotype is medium-sized (0.01 to 0.1%). The V call is TRBV7-2, the J call TRBJ2-1, with TRBD2 as a possible D gene (7 bases). V lost 2 bases to trimming and J lost 9 bases, with 17 bases between them. CDR3 length: 15 amino acids. Germline assignment: CDR1 SGHTA and CDR2 FQGNSA. The CDR3 loop is CASSLNGGGPFEQFF. CDR3 sequence (DNA): TGTGCCAGCAGCTTAAATGGCGGGGGCCCGTTTGAGCAGTTCTTC.

The J gene is TRBJ2-7, the V gene TRBV4-2, with 9 nucleotides matching TRBD1. Germline trimming cut 4 bases from V and 5 bases from J; bases unmatched to any gene: 12. The CDR3 covers 16 residues. Germline-derived CDR1 and CDR2 are LGHNA and YNFKEQ. CDR3 in DNA: TGTGCCAGCAGCCGATCAGCCCAGGACAGGGGCCACGAGCAGTACTTC. Amino acids: CASSRSAQDRGHEQYF.

This clonotype was counted only a few times. V usage is TRBV3-1 and J usage is TRBJ2-2; possible D gene TRBD2, 7 bases. V lost 8 bases and J lost 3, with 10 bases in between. The CDR3 extends over 13 amino acids. Germline-derived CDR1 and CDR2 are LGHDT and YNNKEL (reference sequence). The CDR3 DNA sequence: TGTGCCAGCCGGGGGGCAGACACCGGGGAGCTGTTTTTT. It encodes CASRGADTGELFF.

This clonotype was found many times. J is TRBJ2-3 and V is TRBV7-2; no clear D. Germline loops: CDR1 SGHTA, CDR2 FQGNSA. V was cut by 0 bases and J by 2 bases, with 3 bases left in between. The CDR3 consists of 13 residues. CDR3 region: CASSLAFTDTQYF. The CDR3 nucleotides read TGTGCCAGCAGCTTAGCGTTCACAGATACGCAGTATTTT.

This CDR3 is CASSLVAGASQETQYF. CDR3 sequence (DNA): TGTGCCAGCAGCTTAGTGGCAGGGGCTAGCCAAGAGACCCAGTACTTC. The V call is TRBV7-2, the J call TRBJ2-5; TRBD1 might be the D (6 bases). V lost 1 base to trimming and J lost 1 base, with 13 bases between them. This CDR3 is 16 amino acids long. Germline V gives CDR1 SGHTA, CDR2 FQGNSA.

This sequence joins TRBV20-1 and TRBJ1-4; tentative D call: TRBD1 (5 bases). Trimming left V 8 bases short and J 3 bases short, with 13 bases between. In germline, CDR1 is DFQATT, CDR2 SNEGSKA (reference sequence). The CDR3 runs 13 residues. CDR3 amino acids: CSPLREANEKLFF. The CDR3 DNA sequence: TGCAGTCCACTCAGGGAGGCTAATGAAAAACTGTTTTTT.

A few counts support this clonotype. The chain links TRBV10-3 to TRBJ1-2; TRBD1 agrees at 8 bases. The V segment lost 9 bases and the J segment 1 base; nucleotides outside the gene matches: 7. The length of the CDR3 is 14 residues. The germline V gene encodes CDR1 ENHRY and CDR2 SYGVKD. The CDR3 nucleotides are TGTGCCATACAAGGGGGACAGGATAACTATGGCTACACCTTC. Amino acids: CAIQGGQDNYGYTF.

In its sample, this clonotype was seen a few times. V gene TRBV7-9 combines with J gene TRBJ1-4, with a possible D match to TRBD1 (6 bases). CDR1 and CDR2 from the germline V gene are SEHNR and FQNEAQ (reference sequence). Trimming pared 6 bases from V and 4 bases from J, leaving 12 bases between. The CDR3 totals 14 residues. DNA of the CDR3: TGTGCCAGCAGAAAGGACAGTTATAATGAAAAACTGTTTTTT. Translated, it gives CASRKDSYNEKLFF.